This TCR beta chain was obtained from a study of blood T cell repertoires in COVID-19. Study as a whole: Sources were T cells, B-cell-depleted T cells, or PBMCs; the material itself was cDNA or gDNA.

Seattle patients were enrolled during active infection and followed longitudinally. The V end was cut by 3 bases, the J end by 4 bases, with 12 bases between. This CDR3 spans 13 amino acids. Per germline, CDR1 GTSNPN and CDR2 SVGIG (reference sequence). In the original processing: Amplification from reference gene primers served as the basis for estimated nucleated cell counts. TCRdb keeps only in-frame clones here, not all; method: immunoSEQ multiplex PCR. Clone size and the V and J calls come from that table; the DNA yielded D and trimming. The sample has roughly 200,000 clones; roughly 77% are singletons.

V is TRBV30 and J is TRBJ1-2; TRBD1 is a possible D gene (6 bases). Sequencing was done on a sample of peripheral blood. This TCR was recovered from a woman aged 40 to 55 with COVID-19, enrolled during active disease. CDR3 DNA sequence: TGTGCCTGGAGGTGGACAGACCGCTATGGCTACACCTTC. Residues: CAWRWTDRYGYTF.